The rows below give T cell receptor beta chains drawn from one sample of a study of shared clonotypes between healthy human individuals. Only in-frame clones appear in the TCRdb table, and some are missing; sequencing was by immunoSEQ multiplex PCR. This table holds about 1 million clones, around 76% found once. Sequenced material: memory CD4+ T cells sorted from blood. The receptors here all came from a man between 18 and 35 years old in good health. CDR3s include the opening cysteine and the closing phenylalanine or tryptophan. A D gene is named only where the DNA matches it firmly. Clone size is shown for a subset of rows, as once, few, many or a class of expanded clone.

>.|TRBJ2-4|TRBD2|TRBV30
TGTGCCTGGAGTTCCGCTAGCGGGGCCCAGTACTTC
CAWSSASGAQYF
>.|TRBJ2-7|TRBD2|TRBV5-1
TGCGCCAGCAGCGCAACGGGACTAGCGGGAGCCTACGAGCAGTACTTC
CASSATGLAGAYEQYF
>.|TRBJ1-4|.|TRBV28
TGTGCCAGCAGTTTACAGGGGACGGCTAATGAAAAACTGTTTTTT
CASSLQGTANEKLFF
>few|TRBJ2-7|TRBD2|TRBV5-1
TGCGCCAGCAGCCTGGAGGACCCCGGACTAGCGGGGGGAAAAAGCTACGAGCAGTACTTC
CASSLEDPGLAGGKSYEQYF
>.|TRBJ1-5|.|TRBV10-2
TGCGCCAGCAGTGAGAAGGATCAGCCCCAGCATTTT
CASSEKDQPQHF
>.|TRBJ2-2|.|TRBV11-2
TGTGCCAGCAGCATGAGGTCGGGCAGGGGTCTGGGTGGCACCGGGGAGCTGTTTTTT
CASSMRSGRGLGGTGELFF
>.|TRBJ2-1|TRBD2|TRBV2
TGTGCCAGCAGTCCCCTAGCGGGGCTGAATGAGCAGTTCTTC
CASSPLAGLNEQFF
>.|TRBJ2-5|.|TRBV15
TGTGCCACCAGCAGAGCTGTTAGGGGGACCCAGTACTTC
CATSRAVRGTQYF
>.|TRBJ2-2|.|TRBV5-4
TGTGCCAGCAGCCGTCGTGGCACCGGGGAGCTGTTTTTT
CASSRRGTGELFF
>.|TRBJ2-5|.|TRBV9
TGTGCCAGCAGCCCCGGGGGCGGGGCTCAAGAGACCCAGTACTTC
CASSPGGGAQETQYF
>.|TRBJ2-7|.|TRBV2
TGTGCCAGCAGTGTAGGGGGGAGCCTGGACGAGCAGTACTTC
CASSVGGSLDEQYF
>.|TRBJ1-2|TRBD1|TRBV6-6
TGTGCCAGCAGTTACTCAGGGACAGTCTATGGCTACACCTTC
CASSYSGTVYGYTF
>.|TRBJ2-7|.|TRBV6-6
TGTGCCAGCGTTAGGTTGCCAGGGGACTCCTACGAGCAGTACTTC
CASVRLPGDSYEQYF
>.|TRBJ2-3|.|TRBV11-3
TGTGCCAGCAGCTACAGTGGGAGAGGGCAACCGGATACGCAGTATTTT
CASSYSGRGQPDTQYF
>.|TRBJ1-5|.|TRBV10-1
TGCGCCAGCAGTCCAGGCATTAGCAATCAGCCCCAGCATTTT
CASSPGISNQPQHF
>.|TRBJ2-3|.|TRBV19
TGTGCCAGTAGTATGATTACCTCCGGAGCGCAGTATTTT
CASSMITSGAQYF
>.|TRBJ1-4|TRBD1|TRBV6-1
TGTGCCAGCAGTGAAGGCAGGGGGCGGGAAAAACTGTTTTTT
CASSEGRGREKLFF
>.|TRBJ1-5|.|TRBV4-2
TGTGCCAGCAGCCAAGTATTAAATCAGCCCCAGCATTTT
CASSQVLNQPQHF
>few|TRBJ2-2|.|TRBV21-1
TGTGCCAGCAGCAGGGCAGGGACGAACACCGGGGAGCTGTTTTTT
CASSRAGTNTGELFF
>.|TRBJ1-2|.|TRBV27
TGTGCCAGCAGTTTATCGTTGGGCGTGGGCCAAGCGTACGGCTACACCTTC
CASSLSLGVGQAYGYTF
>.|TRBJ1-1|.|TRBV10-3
TGTGCCATCATCCCGGGGCCGGAGAACACTGAAGCTTTCTTT
CAIIPGPENTEAFF
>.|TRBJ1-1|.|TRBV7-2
TGTGCCAGCAGCTTAGACAGGACCACTGAAGCTTTCTTT
CASSLDRTTEAFF
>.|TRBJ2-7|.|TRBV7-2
TGTGCCAGCAGCCCTGAGGGCCACGAGCAGTACTTC
CASSPEGHEQYF